This entry features one T cell receptor (beta chain) sequence. Its antigen is as yet unknown. Assay used: immunoSEQ multiplex PCR; TCRdb lists only in-frame clones, some missing. This sample has over 200,000 clones, with 88% found just once. Per germline, CDR1 SNHLY and CDR2 FYNNEI. The CDR3 length is 13 residues. The V and J ends lost 8 bases and 4 bases, in that order; junction bases with no gene match: 6. These data originate in a study of cytomegalovirus exposure and HLA in healthy donors. Regarding the study as a whole: Per published reports, the classifier diagnosed cytomegalovirus status with high specificity and sensitivity.

This clonotype originated in a woman aged 18-29 years in good health and CMV-seronegative. Sequencing was done on a sample of PBMCs. This chain connects TRBV2 to TRBJ1-2; the match to TRBD1 covers 8 bases. CDR3 residues: CASGGQGTYGYTF. DNA of the CDR3: TGTGCCAGCGGAGGACAGGGAACCTATGGCTACACCTTC. Full variable domain (outside the CDR3, taken from reference TRBV2 and TRBJ1-2): EPEVTQTPSHQVTQMGQEVILRCVPISNHLYFYWYRQILGQKVEFLVSFYNNEISEKSEIFDDQFSVERPDGSNFTLKIRSTKLEDSAMYFCASGGQGTYGYTFGSGTRLTVV.